The 11 T cell receptor beta chains below were found in one sample sequenced in a study of T cells in Graves' hyperthyroidism and ophthalmopathy. Amplified TCR beta CDR3 regions came from RNA transcripts. The HTBI primer set was used in a first-round RT-PCR of the TCR CDR3. MiXCR was run by TCRdb on the multiplex PCR reads, yielding one entry per CDR3 protein. In the table there are around 600,000 distinct CDR3 sequences, approximately 15% of which are singletons. Sequences were obtained from blood. These TCRs come from a woman aged 18-29 years with Graves' ophthalmopathy.

This clonotype was detected once. The chain recombines TRBV20-1 with TRBJ1-1; D gene ambiguous. Deletions cut 0 bases from V and 1 base from J, with 12 bases between. CDR1 DFQATT and CDR2 SNEGSKA come from the germline V gene (reference sequence). There are 15 residues in the CDR3. The CDR3 region has the DNA TGCAGTGCTAGAGACTCGTACATAGAGAACACTGAAGCTTTCTTT. This gives the protein CSARDSYIENTEAFF.

This clonotype was recorded at least ten times. The chain uses TRBV7-2 and TRBJ2-1; 13 bases are a match to TRBD2. CDR1 SGHTA and CDR2 FQGNSA come from the germline V gene. The CDR3 runs to 16 residues. J was trimmed by 10 bases and V by 3 bases; bases with no gene match: 9. In DNA, the CDR3 is TGTGCCAGCAGCTTGGGGACTAGCGGGACCCAAAGGGAGCAGTTCTTC. Translated, it gives CASSLGTSGTQREQFF.

The sample holds many counts of this clonotype. V and J are TRBV18 and TRBJ2-7; 7 bases match TRBD1. CDR3 length: 14 amino acids. The V gene's germline CDR1 is KGHSH and CDR2 LQKENI. Germline trimming cut 2 bases from V and 5 bases from J; bases unmatched to any gene: 6. The CDR3 reads CASSPATGPHEQYF. The DNA for the CDR3 is TGTGCCAGCTCACCAGCGACAGGGCCCCACGAGCAGTACTTC.

This clonotype was observed a handful of times. V usage is TRBV4-3 and J usage is TRBJ2-5; maybe TRBD2 (5 bases). There are 21 residues in the CDR3. V lost 0 bases, J lost 4 bases, and 30 bases lay in between. The germline V gene encodes CDR1 LGHNA and CDR2 YSLEER. The CDR3 nucleotides read TGCGCCAGCAGCCAAGAATACGCCCTTGGGAGAGGGTCCATGAGCAGAGAGACCCAGTACTTC. Translating gives CASSQEYALGRGSMSRETQYF.

A few counts support this clonotype. Given a much more abundant clone one base away, this may be a read error. The CDR3 spells CASSAGASTTEALF. The CDR3, as DNA: TGTGCCAGCAGCGCGGGGGCTTCCACGACTGAAGCTCTCTTT. The chain recombines TRBV6-9 with TRBJ1-1, with a possible D match to TRBD1 (6 bases). CDR1 MNHGY and CDR2 SVAAGI come from the germline V gene. The CDR3 totals 14 residues.

This clonotype has more than one count but fewer than ten. The J gene is TRBJ2-3, the V gene TRBV9; a weak D match, TRBD1 (6 bases). Trimming shortened V by 0 bases and J by 2 bases, and 16 bases separated the two germline ends. Germline V gene lookup returns CDR1 SGDLS and CDR2 YYNGEE. The CDR3 is 17 residues long. The CDR3 sequence is CASSVDGLDRYTDTQYF. CDR3 sequence (DNA): TGTGCCAGCAGCGTAGATGGATTGGACAGATACACAGATACGCAGTATTTT.

V is TRBV20-1 and J is TRBJ2-7, with D unclear. V shed 3 bases and J shed 4 bases, with 10 bases lying between them. CDR1 and CDR2 (germline): DFQATT, SNEGSKA (reference sequence). This CDR3 has 12 amino acids. CDR3: CSASLRNYEQYF. CDR3 sequence (DNA): TGCAGTGCTAGCCTTAGAAATTACGAGCAGTACTTC.

Ten or more counts support this clonotype. The chain is built from TRBV6-1 and TRBJ2-7; TRBD2 agrees at 10 bases. Germline assignment: CDR1 MNHNS and CDR2 SASEGT. V trimming: 0 bases; J trimming: 2 bases; junction bases outside the gene matches: 4. CDR3 length: 16 residues. DNA of the CDR3: TGTGCCAGCAGTGAAGCAGTAGCGGGAGGTGCCTACGAGCAGTACTTC. This encodes CASSEAVAGGAYEQYF.

This clonotype has a count of ten or more. The chain recombines TRBV5-6 with TRBJ1-1, with 9 bases lining up with TRBD1. Looked up from germline, CDR1 is SGHDT and CDR2 is YYEEEE. The V and J ends lost 0 bases and 2 bases, in that order; junction bases with no gene match: 8. This CDR3 comprises 17 residues. The chain's CDR3 is CASSLANRGPVNTEAFF. CDR3 DNA: TGTGCCAGCAGCTTGGCAAACAGGGGGCCGGTCAACACTGAAGCTTTCTTT.

This clonotype was counted ten times or more. The rearrangement joins TRBV7-9 to TRBJ2-7; D uncertain. Per the germline V gene, CDR1 is SEHNR and CDR2 is FQNEAQ (reference sequence). V shed 6 bases and J shed 1 base, with 10 bases lying between them. This CDR3 region has 13 residues. CDR3 nucleotide sequence: TGTGCCAGCAGTTCCCCATCTTCCTACGAGCAGTACTTC. This encodes CASSSPSSYEQYF.

This clonotype was picked up many times. The chain carries TRBV18 and TRBJ2-1; the match to TRBD2 covers 8 bases. The CDR3 is made up of 16 amino acids. V shed 2 bases and J 7 bases; nucleotides not matched to a gene: 10. Germline-derived CDR1 and CDR2 are KGHSH and LQKENI. In nucleotides, the CDR3 is TGTGCCAGCTCACCAATAGCGAGCGGGAGTATGAATGAGCAGTTCTTC. This encodes CASSPIASGSMNEQFF. Using reference TRBV18 and TRBJ2-1 for the parts outside the CDR3, the full variable domain is NAGVMQNPRHLVRRRGQEARLRCSPMKGHSHVYWYRQLPEEGLKFMVYLQKENIIDESGMPKERFSAEFPKEGPSILRIQQVVRGDSAAYFCASSPIASGSMNEQFFGPGTRLTVL.